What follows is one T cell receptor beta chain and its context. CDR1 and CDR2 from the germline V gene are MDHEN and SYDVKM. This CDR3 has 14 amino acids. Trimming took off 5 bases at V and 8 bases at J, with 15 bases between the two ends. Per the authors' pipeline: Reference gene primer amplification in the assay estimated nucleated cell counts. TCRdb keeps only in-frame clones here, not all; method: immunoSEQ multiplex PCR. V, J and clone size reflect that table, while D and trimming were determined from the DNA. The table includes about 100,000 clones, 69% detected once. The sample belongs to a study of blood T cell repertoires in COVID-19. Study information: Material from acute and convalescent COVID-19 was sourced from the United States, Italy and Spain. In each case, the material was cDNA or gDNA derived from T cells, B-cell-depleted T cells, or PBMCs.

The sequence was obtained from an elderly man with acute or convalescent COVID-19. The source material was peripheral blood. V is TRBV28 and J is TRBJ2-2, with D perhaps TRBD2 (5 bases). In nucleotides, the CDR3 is TGTGCCAGCAGTCCCAGACCCCGAGGGGGGGAGCTGTTTTTT. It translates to CASSPRPRGGELFF.